This record looks at one T cell receptor beta chain sequence and its context. The target antigen is unknown. The data were obtained in a study of cytomegalovirus exposure and HLA in healthy donors. Whole-study findings and limits: Sequencing probably produced one cluster of sequence variants that were highly shared. For most subjects, TCR beta sequences were reported to predict HLA-A and HLA-B alleles with accuracy.

This CDR3 contains 14 residues. CDR1 is SGHRS and CDR2 is YFSETQ in the germline V gene. V was cut by 0 bases and J by 8 bases, with 14 bases left in between. Researchers ran the PCR with 60 Vbeta and 13 Jbeta primers. The repertoire was sequenced with immunoSEQ multiplex PCR; TCRdb's copy has only in-frame clones and lacks some. The table records 200,000 or so clones, roughly 87% of them present only once. The sample was PBMCs. V is TRBV5-1 and J is TRBJ1-2; perhaps TRBD1 as D (6 bases). This TCR was recovered from a girl under three years old in good health and CMV-seronegative. The CDR3 region has the DNA TGCGCCAGCAGCTTGGGACAGGTGATCGGAGGCTACACCTTC. Amino acids: CASSLGQVIGGYTF.